This is a list of T cell receptor beta chains from one sample in a study of blood T cell repertoires in COVID-19. Sequenced by immunoSEQ multiplex PCR; TCRdb stores in-frame clones only, minus some. The sample gives 140,000 to 150,000 clones, 86% of which show up once; around 4.2% is in the top ten. The sequenced sample was PBMCs or T cells enriched from blood (not recorded which). All receptors come from a man aged 50 to 59 who had recovered from COVID-19. Each CDR3 is given with its conserved first and last residue. The order of the fields is D gene, V gene, clone size, J gene, CDR3 DNA, CDR3 protein. D genes are given only for firm matches. Not every row has a clone size; where given, it reads once, few, many or a size class.

d_gene: TRBD1
v_gene: TRBV7-9
abundance: .
j_gene: TRBJ1-2
CDR3nt: TGTGCCAGCAGCTTAGCGGGGTCAACAGGGGGACACGGCTACACCTTC
CDR3aa: CASSLAGSTGGHGYTF

d_gene: .
v_gene: TRBV30
abundance: .
j_gene: TRBJ1-2
CDR3nt: TGTGCCTGGAGTGTATCAGGGGTGTATGGCTACACCTTC
CDR3aa: CAWSVSGVYGYTF

d_gene: .
v_gene: TRBV5-4
abundance: .
j_gene: TRBJ1-1
CDR3nt: TGTGCCAGCAGCCACTACAGGGAGTCGAACACTGAAGCTTTCTTT
CDR3aa: CASSHYRESNTEAFF

d_gene: .
v_gene: TRBV11-3
abundance: .
j_gene: TRBJ1-4
CDR3nt: TGTGCCAGCAGCGACAGAGGCGAAAAACTGTTTTTT
CDR3aa: CASSDRGEKLFF

d_gene: TRBD2
v_gene: TRBV7-3
abundance: once
j_gene: TRBJ2-1
CDR3nt: TGTGCCAGCAGCTTACAGCGGGGAAGCTCCTACAATGAGCAGTTCTTC
CDR3aa: CASSLQRGSSYNEQFF

d_gene: .
v_gene: TRBV19
abundance: .
j_gene: TRBJ1-5
CDR3nt: TGTGCCAGCCGACCGCCGGGGGGGGATCAGCCCCAGCATTTT
CDR3aa: CASRPPGGDQPQHF

d_gene: TRBD1
v_gene: TRBV24-1
abundance: .
j_gene: TRBJ1-2
CDR3nt: TGTGCCACCAGTGAGGACAGGGGATTCGGTGGCTACACCTTC
CDR3aa: CATSEDRGFGGYTF

d_gene: .
v_gene: TRBV19
abundance: .
j_gene: TRBJ1-5
CDR3nt: TGTGCCAGTGAGGTCGGAGGAAATCAGCCCCAGCATTTT
CDR3aa: CASEVGGNQPQHF

d_gene: .
v_gene: TRBV7-8
abundance: few
j_gene: TRBJ1-3
CDR3nt: TGTGCCAGCAGCTACAGGGAGGGAGGAAACACCATATATTTT
CDR3aa: CASSYREGGNTIYF

d_gene: TRBD1
v_gene: TRBV27
abundance: .
j_gene: TRBJ1-5
CDR3nt: TGTGCCAGCAGGGGACAGGGGGGTCAGCCCCAGCATTTT
CDR3aa: CASRGQGGQPQHF

d_gene: .
v_gene: TRBV27
abundance: once
j_gene: TRBJ2-1
CDR3nt: TGTGCCAGCTCACCAGTCGATAACAATGAGCAGTTCTTC
CDR3aa: CASSPVDNNEQFF

d_gene: .
v_gene: TRBV3-1/TRBV3-2
abundance: .
j_gene: TRBJ2-1
CDR3nt: TGTGCCAGCAGCCTTCCCGGCGGTGAGCAGTTCTTC
CDR3aa: CASSLPGGEQFF

d_gene: .
v_gene: TRBV24-1
abundance: .
j_gene: TRBJ1-5
CDR3nt: TGTGCCACCAGTGATCAGGGGTCGGGAGGGAATCAGCCCCAGCATTTT
CDR3aa: CATSDQGSGGNQPQHF

d_gene: TRBD2
v_gene: TRBV7-2
abundance: .
j_gene: TRBJ2-7
CDR3nt: TGTGCCAGCAGCCCATGGCGGGAGGCTCCCTACGAGCAGTACTTC
CDR3aa: CASSPWREAPYEQYF

d_gene: .
v_gene: TRBV3-1/TRBV3-2
abundance: .
j_gene: TRBJ2-1
CDR3nt: TGTGCCAGCAGCCCCTTCGGGGGAGCGATATACAATGAGCAGTTCTTC
CDR3aa: CASSPFGGAIYNEQFF

d_gene: TRBD1
v_gene: TRBV6-1
abundance: once
j_gene: TRBJ1-6
CDR3nt: TGTGCCAGCAGTGAAGCTACAGGGGCCTATAATTCACCCCTCCACTTT
CDR3aa: CASSEATGAYNSPLHF

d_gene: .
v_gene: TRBV5-4
abundance: .
j_gene: TRBJ2-1
CDR3nt: TGTGCCAGCAGCGTCGACAGGAGTTACAATGAGCAGTTCTTC
CDR3aa: CASSVDRSYNEQFF

d_gene: TRBD1
v_gene: TRBV4-1
abundance: .
j_gene: TRBJ2-3
CDR3nt: TGCGCCAGCAGCCAAGAACGGGACAGGGGGAGGTATACGCAGTATTTT
CDR3aa: CASSQERDRGRYTQYF

d_gene: .
v_gene: TRBV28
abundance: .
j_gene: TRBJ1-6
CDR3nt: TGTGCCAGCAGACAGTCTAATAATTCACCCCTCCACTTT
CDR3aa: CASRQSNNSPLHF

d_gene: TRBD2
v_gene: TRBV3-1/TRBV3-2
abundance: .
j_gene: TRBJ2-2
CDR3nt: TGTGCCAGCAGCCCCCTCGCGGGAGTCGACGGGGAGCTGTTTTTT
CDR3aa: CASSPLAGVDGELFF

d_gene: .
v_gene: TRBV4-1
abundance: .
j_gene: TRBJ1-2
CDR3nt: TGCGCCAGCAGCCAAGATCCCACAGCTGCCTATGGCTACACCTTC
CDR3aa: CASSQDPTAAYGYTF

d_gene: TRBD2
v_gene: TRBV11-1
abundance: many
j_gene: TRBJ2-1
CDR3nt: TGTGCCAGCAGCGTAATGTTTAGCGGGGCTTACAATGAGCAGTTCTTC
CDR3aa: CASSVMFSGAYNEQFF

d_gene: .
v_gene: TRBV2
abundance: .
j_gene: TRBJ1-1
CDR3nt: TGTGCCAGCAGTGAGGGGGCCAACACTGAAGCTTTCTTT
CDR3aa: CASSEGANTEAFF

d_gene: TRBD1
v_gene: TRBV20-1
abundance: .
j_gene: TRBJ1-5
CDR3nt: TGCAGTGCCTCAGGGGGCCAGCCCCAGCATTTT
CDR3aa: CSASGGQPQHF

d_gene: .
v_gene: TRBV29-1
abundance: .
j_gene: TRBJ1-2
CDR3nt: TGCAGCGTTGAATTGGGGGCCAGGGGAGGGTATGGCTACACCTTC
CDR3aa: CSVELGARGGYGYTF

d_gene: .
v_gene: TRBV20-1
abundance: .
j_gene: TRBJ2-2
CDR3nt: TGCAGTGTAAAAGGGGCCGGGGAGCTGTTTTTT
CDR3aa: CSVKGAGELFF

d_gene: .
v_gene: TRBV6-2/TRBV6-3
abundance: .
j_gene: TRBJ1-5
CDR3nt: TGTGCCAGCAGTTACTCGTATCAGGGGAGCAATCAGCCCCAGCATTTT
CDR3aa: CASSYSYQGSNQPQHF

d_gene: .
v_gene: TRBV7-8
abundance: few
j_gene: TRBJ1-5
CDR3nt: TGTGCCAGCAGCTTAGAATCAGCGCCCAATCAGCCCCAGCATTTT
CDR3aa: CASSLESAPNQPQHF

d_gene: TRBD1
v_gene: TRBV19
abundance: .
j_gene: TRBJ2-2
CDR3nt: TGTGCCAGTAGACCGACAGGGTTTATCACCGGGGAGCTGTTTTTT
CDR3aa: CASRPTGFITGELFF

d_gene: TRBD2
v_gene: TRBV28
abundance: once
j_gene: TRBJ2-5
CDR3nt: TGTGCCAGCAGAGCGGGGTTTGAGACCCAGTACTTC
CDR3aa: CASRAGFETQYF

d_gene: .
v_gene: TRBV7-9
abundance: few
j_gene: TRBJ1-1
CDR3nt: TGTGCCAGCAGCCGACCTGTTCAGGGATCTGAAGCTTTCTTT
CDR3aa: CASSRPVQGSEAFF

d_gene: TRBD1
v_gene: TRBV7-3
abundance: .
j_gene: TRBJ1-2
CDR3nt: TGTGCCAGCAGCTCAACCCGGGACAGCCTTTCCTATGGCTACACCTTC
CDR3aa: CASSSTRDSLSYGYTF

d_gene: .
v_gene: TRBV2
abundance: .
j_gene: TRBJ1-2
CDR3nt: TGTGCCAGCAGTGAACAGGTTACCAATGGCTACACCTTC
CDR3aa: CASSEQVTNGYTF

d_gene: TRBD2
v_gene: TRBV6-2/TRBV6-3
abundance: .
j_gene: TRBJ2-5
CDR3nt: TGTGCCAGCAGTTCACTAGCGGGAAAGGGAGAGACCCAGTACTTC
CDR3aa: CASSSLAGKGETQYF

d_gene: .
v_gene: TRBV7-8
abundance: .
j_gene: TRBJ1-1
CDR3nt: TGTGCCAGCAGCTTATCATCCCAGACAATGAACACTGAAGCTTTCTTT
CDR3aa: CASSLSSQTMNTEAFF

d_gene: .
v_gene: TRBV5-1
abundance: .
j_gene: TRBJ1-2
CDR3nt: TGCGCCAGCAGCTTGCGGGACACCTACTATGGCTACACCTTC
CDR3aa: CASSLRDTYYGYTF

d_gene: TRBD1
v_gene: TRBV24-1
abundance: once
j_gene: TRBJ1-4
CDR3nt: TGTGCCACCAGTGAACCCCAGGGGGCGAGAAATGAAAAACTGTTTTTT
CDR3aa: CATSEPQGARNEKLFF

d_gene: .
v_gene: TRBV28
abundance: few
j_gene: TRBJ2-5
CDR3nt: TGTGCCAGCAGTTTCCCGGGGGTTACGTCCGACACCCAGTACTTC
CDR3aa: CASSFPGVTSDTQYF

d_gene: .
v_gene: TRBV12-3/TRBV12-4
abundance: .
j_gene: TRBJ2-7
CDR3nt: TGTGCCAGCAGACAGGGTACGGTCCACGAGCAGTACTTC
CDR3aa: CASRQGTVHEQYF

d_gene: .
v_gene: TRBV19
abundance: .
j_gene: TRBJ2-4
CDR3nt: TGTGCCAGTAAGCCCTGGACATCGGCAGAGAACATTCAGTACTTC
CDR3aa: CASKPWTSAENIQYF

d_gene: TRBD2
v_gene: TRBV7-6
abundance: .
j_gene: TRBJ2-5
CDR3nt: TGTGCCAGCAGCTTAGGACTAGCGCACCAAGAGACCCAGTACTTC
CDR3aa: CASSLGLAHQETQYF

d_gene: TRBD2
v_gene: TRBV4-3
abundance: few
j_gene: TRBJ2-3
CDR3nt: TGCGCCAGCAGCCAAGAGCCCCTAGCGGGGCCGTTCACAGATACGCAGTATTTT
CDR3aa: CASSQEPLAGPFTDTQYF

d_gene: .
v_gene: TRBV14
abundance: .
j_gene: TRBJ2-6
CDR3nt: TGTGCCAGCAGCCAACTAACAGGGAGGGCCAACGTCCTGACTTTC
CDR3aa: CASSQLTGRANVLTF

d_gene: .
v_gene: TRBV6-5
abundance: once
j_gene: TRBJ1-5
CDR3nt: TGTGCCAGCACGGGGTCCCTTGGGTCCTATCAGCCCCAGCATTTT
CDR3aa: CASTGSLGSYQPQHF

d_gene: TRBD1
v_gene: TRBV19
abundance: .
j_gene: TRBJ2-1
CDR3nt: TGTGCCAGCTGCCGGGACAGCTACAATGAGCAGTTCTTC
CDR3aa: CASCRDSYNEQFF

d_gene: TRBD1
v_gene: TRBV5-6
abundance: .
j_gene: TRBJ1-3
CDR3nt: TGTGCCAGCAGCGGGGGACAGGGGGGAAACACCATATATTTT
CDR3aa: CASSGGQGGNTIYF

d_gene: .
v_gene: TRBV9
abundance: once
j_gene: TRBJ2-1
CDR3nt: TGTGCCAGCAGCGCCCAAGTGCCTCCTCCTAGGTACAATGAGCAGTTCTTC
CDR3aa: CASSAQVPPPRYNEQFF

d_gene: .
v_gene: TRBV21-1
abundance: .
j_gene: TRBJ2-3
CDR3nt: TGTGCCAGCAACTCTGGGAGGGGTTTCACAGATACGCAGTATTTT
CDR3aa: CASNSGRGFTDTQYF

d_gene: TRBD1
v_gene: TRBV4-3
abundance: .
j_gene: TRBJ2-1
CDR3nt: TGCGCCAGCAGCCAACAAAAACCGGGACAGGGAAAGGTTTCCTACAATGAGCAGTTCTTC
CDR3aa: CASSQQKPGQGKVSYNEQFF

d_gene: .
v_gene: TRBV6-5
abundance: .
j_gene: TRBJ1-1
CDR3nt: TGTGCCAGCAGTTACACCGTACAGGGAAGGGAAGCTTTCTTT
CDR3aa: CASSYTVQGREAFF

d_gene: .
v_gene: TRBV10-3
abundance: .
j_gene: TRBJ2-5
CDR3nt: TGTGCCATCAAACGGGACTCCGGGAGCCAAGAGACCCAGTACTTC
CDR3aa: CAIKRDSGSQETQYF

d_gene: TRBD1
v_gene: TRBV7-7
abundance: .
j_gene: TRBJ1-4
CDR3nt: TGTGCTAGCAGCCCTGGACAGGGAAAAAAAGAAAAACTGTTTTTT
CDR3aa: CASSPGQGKKEKLFF

d_gene: TRBD1
v_gene: TRBV9
abundance: .
j_gene: TRBJ1-1
CDR3nt: TGTGCCAGCAGCGTACAGGGGGTCAATACTGAAGCTTTCTTT
CDR3aa: CASSVQGVNTEAFF

d_gene: TRBD1
v_gene: TRBV18
abundance: .
j_gene: TRBJ1-1
CDR3nt: TGTGCCAGCTCACCACTTCCCGGACAGGCTGATGAAGCTTTCTTT
CDR3aa: CASSPLPGQADEAFF

d_gene: .
v_gene: TRBV18
abundance: .
j_gene: TRBJ2-3
CDR3nt: TGTGCCAGCTCACCGGGAACGGGGGATACGCAGTATTTT
CDR3aa: CASSPGTGDTQYF

d_gene: TRBD2
v_gene: TRBV2
abundance: .
j_gene: TRBJ2-3
CDR3nt: TGTGCCAGAAGGGGATTGGCTAGCGGGTTACCAGATACGCAGTATTTT
CDR3aa: CARRGLASGLPDTQYF